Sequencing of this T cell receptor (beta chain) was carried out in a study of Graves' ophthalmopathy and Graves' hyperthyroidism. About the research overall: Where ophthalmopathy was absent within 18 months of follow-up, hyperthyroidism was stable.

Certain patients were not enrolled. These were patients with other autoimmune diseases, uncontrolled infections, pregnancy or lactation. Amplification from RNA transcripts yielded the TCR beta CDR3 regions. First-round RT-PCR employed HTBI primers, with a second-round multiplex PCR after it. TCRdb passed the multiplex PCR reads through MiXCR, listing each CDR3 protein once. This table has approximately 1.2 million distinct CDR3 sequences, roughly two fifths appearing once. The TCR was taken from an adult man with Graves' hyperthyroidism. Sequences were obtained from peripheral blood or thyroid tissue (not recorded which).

The CDR3 spells CAISESTGDGETQYF. CDR3 DNA sequence: TGTGCCATCAGTGAGTCGACAGGGGATGGAGAGACCCAGTACTTC. The chain uses TRBV10-3 and TRBJ2-5, with 8 bases fitting TRBD1. Germline CDR1 reads ENHRY; CDR2 reads SYGVKD. Germline trimming cut 0 bases from V and 4 bases from J; bases unmatched to any gene: 4. The CDR3 runs to 15 residues.